The rows below give T cell receptor beta chains drawn from one sample of a study of shared clonotypes between healthy human individuals. Some clones are missing from TCRdb's copy, which holds only in-frame ones; the method was immunoSEQ multiplex PCR. This sample has 2 million to 2.5 million clones, with about 92% found just once. What was sequenced was naive CD4+ T cells from PBMCs. These receptors were obtained from a young man in good health. Some clones in this sample may be carry-over from other donors' samples. Each CDR3 is given with its conserved first and last residue. A D gene is named only where the DNA matches it firmly. Size is stated for part of the rows, as once, few or many counts, or as a class when the clone is expanded.

CDR3 DNA | CDR3 protein | D gene | V gene | clone size | J gene
TGTGCCAGCAGCCTATTCCAGAGGAACACTGAAGCTTTCTTT | CASSLFQRNTEAFF | NA | TRBV2 | once | TRBJ1-1
TGTGCCATCAGTGACCGTGCAACTAATGAAAAACTGTTTTTT | CAISDRATNEKLFF | NA | TRBV10-3 | once | TRBJ1-4
TGTGCCAGCTCACCCTCGACGGGGAATCAGCCCCAGCATTTT | CASSPSTGNQPQHF | NA | TRBV18 | NA | TRBJ1-5
TGTGCCAGCAGCTTACGGGGCAACAATCAGCCCCAGCATTTT | CASSLRGNNQPQHF | NA | TRBV7-2 | once | TRBJ1-5
TGTGCCCCCATCGTAGGGGCCGCTTTCTTT | CAPIVGAAFF | NA | TRBV30 | NA | TRBJ1-1
TGTGCCAGCTCACCGACGAATGGGGTTTTCTATGGCTACACCTTC | CASSPTNGVFYGYTF | NA | TRBV18 | NA | TRBJ1-2
TGTGCCAGCAGTCAAGAGGGGGGAAAGGCGGCTGAAGCTTTCTTT | CASSQEGGKAAEAFF | NA | TRBV7-3 | NA | TRBJ1-1
TGTGCCAGCAGCGTCGGAGATAGCGGGAGACCCTACAATGAGCAGTTCTTC | CASSVGDSGRPYNEQFF | TRBD2 | TRBV4-2 | NA | TRBJ2-1
TGTGCCAGCACATCCGCGCTACCCTACAATGAGCAGTTCTTC | CASTSALPYNEQFF | NA | TRBV25-1 | NA | TRBJ2-1
TGCGCCAGCAGCCCCAGACAGGGGTCCTACAATGAGCAGTTCTTC | CASSPRQGSYNEQFF | TRBD1 | TRBV4-3 | once | TRBJ2-1
TGTGCCAGCAGTTTTGGTTTAGCGGGAGCCCAACACAGCACAGATACGCAGTATTTT | CASSFGLAGAQHSTDTQYF | TRBD2 | TRBV28 | NA | TRBJ2-3
TGTGCCAGCAGCTTGACAGGGGGAGCCTATGGCTACACCTTC | CASSLTGGAYGYTF | TRBD1 | TRBV9 | NA | TRBJ1-2
TGTGCCAGCAGTGAAGGTTTGAACACTGAAGCTTTCTTT | CASSEGLNTEAFF | NA | TRBV2 | NA | TRBJ1-1
TGTGCCAGTAGCCAGACAGGGGATCGAAACACCATATATTTT | CASSQTGDRNTIYF | TRBD1 | TRBV19 | NA | TRBJ1-3
TGTGCCAGCAGTTTATATTCAGTCGGAGCGAGTAACACTGAAGCTTTCTTT | CASSLYSVGASNTEAFF | NA | TRBV27 | NA | TRBJ1-1
TGCAGCGCCCAAGGAGATACGCAGTATTTT | CSAQGDTQYF | NA | TRBV29-1 | NA | TRBJ2-3
TGCGCCAGCAGCTTGTCTCTCTCAGGGGCTCATGAGCAGTTCTTC | CASSLSLSGAHEQFF | NA | TRBV5-1 | once | TRBJ2-1
TGTGCCAGCTCACCAGGTCCCCCTACTAGCGCCCAAGAGACCCAGTACTTC | CASSPGPPTSAQETQYF | TRBD2 | TRBV18 | NA | TRBJ2-5